A selection of T cell receptor beta chains follows, all from one sample in a study of low-dose radiotherapy and immunotherapy resistance in tumors. MiXCR, run by TCRdb on the reads, gives a single entry per CDR3 protein. The repertoire holds 85,000 to 100,000 distinct CDR3 sequences, with roughly a tenth as singletons. The material sequenced was PBMCs, taken before treatment. These receptors originate from a male donor with prostate cancer. The CDR3 runs from the conserved cysteine through the conserved F or W. The D gene is left open where the match is weak. Size values are once, few and many counts, or a class for expanded clones, and some rows have none.

NA TRBJ2-7 TRBV5-5 few CASSNSGGGSYEQYF TGTGCCAGCAGTAACTCAGGGGGGGGATCCTACGAGCAGTACTTC
TRBD1 TRBJ1-2 TRBV2 NA CASSSGQGIGRGYTF TGTGCCAGCAGTTCGGGACAGGGGATCGGTAGAGGCTACACCTTC
TRBD1 TRBJ2-5 TRBV5-8 few CASSLAGTRGRETQYF TGTGCCAGCAGCTTGGCAGGCACAAGGGGGCGAGAGACCCAGTACTTC
NA TRBJ1-5 TRBV19 many CASSTPRYSNQPQHF TGTGCCAGTAGTACCCCCAGATATAGCAATCAGCCCCAGCATTTT
TRBD2 TRBJ2-1 TRBV27 many CASSFPGLADYNEQFF TGTGCCAGCAGTTTTCCGGGACTAGCGGACTACAATGAGCAGTTCTTC
NA TRBJ1-6 TRBV5-5 many CASSLPMGGSPLHF TGTGCCAGCAGCTTGCCAATGGGGGGTTCACCCCTCCACTTT
TRBD2 TRBJ2-1 TRBV12-3/TRBV12-4 many CASSSHRGTSGSSSYNEQFF TGTGCCAGCAGTTCACACCGAGGAACTAGCGGCAGCAGCTCCTACAATGAGCAGTTCTTC
NA TRBJ1-1 TRBV11-2 many CASSSTWEGSPAFF TGTGCCAGCAGCTCAACTTGGGAGGGATCCCCTGCTTTCTTT
TRBD1 TRBJ2-7 TRBV5-1 many CASSSGRTGILHEQYF TGCGCCAGCAGTTCAGGAAGGACAGGGATTTTACACGAGCAGTACTTC
NA TRBJ2-7 TRBV4-2 many CASSQDILAGAPYEQYF TGTGCCAGCAGCCAAGATATCCTGGCAGGGGCCCCCTACGAGCAGTACTTC
NA TRBJ2-3 TRBV6-6 many CASSYSGALTDTQYF TGTGCCAGCAGTTACTCGGGAGCGCTCACAGATACGCAGTATTTT
NA TRBJ2-1 TRBV29-1 many CSVEVSLVYEQFF TGCAGCGTTGAAGTCTCCCTAGTCTATGAGCAGTTCTTC
NA TRBJ2-5 TRBV7-2 many CASSASGGRETQYF TGTGCCAGCAGCGCCTCTGGGGGTCGTGAGACCCAGTACTTC
TRBD2 TRBJ2-5 TRBV28 many CASSRSGRATETQYF TGTGCCAGCAGCCGTAGCGGGAGGGCCACGGAGACCCAGTACTTC
TRBD1 TRBJ1-2 TRBV19 many CASSIVQGAYGYTF TGTGCCAGTAGTATCGTCCAGGGGGCCTATGGCTACACCTTC
TRBD2 TRBJ2-5 TRBV24-1 many CATSDLTSGTQETQYF TGTGCCACCAGTGATTTGACTAGCGGGACTCAAGAGACCCAGTACTTC
NA TRBJ1-2 TRBV19 many CASSNPYGGSPYGYTF TGTGCCAGTAGTAATCCATACGGGGGTTCTCCCTATGGCTACACCTTC
NA TRBJ2-3 TRBV5-1 many CASSLATGPHDTQYF TGCGCCAGCAGCTTAGCAACAGGACCACACGATACGCAGTATTTT
NA TRBJ2-3 TRBV28 many CASSFGGGTDTQYF TGTGCCAGCAGTTTTGGCGGGGGCACAGATACGCAGTATTTT
NA TRBJ2-6 TRBV6-6 many CASSHLAAGANVLTF TGTGCCAGCAGCCACCTGGCGGCGGGGGCCAACGTCCTGACTTTC
NA TRBJ1-1 TRBV11-2 many CASSLEGHLNTEAFF TGTGCCAGCAGCTTAGAGGGACACTTGAACACTGAAGCTTTCTTT
TRBD2 TRBJ2-1 TRBV12-3/TRBV12-4 many CASSLVASGDWRGEQFF TGTGCCAGCAGTTTAGTGGCTAGCGGGGACTGGAGGGGTGAGCAGTTCTTC
TRBD1 TRBJ2-7 TRBV29-1 many CSVDTGTGRQYF TGCAGCGTTGATACCGGGACAGGGAGGCAGTACTTC
NA TRBJ2-3 TRBV28 once CAASSWEDTQYF TGTGCAGCCAGCAGTTGGGAGGATACGCAGTATTTT
NA TRBJ1-1 TRBV29-1 many CSVEQGVNTEAFF TGCAGCGTGGAACAGGGAGTGAACACTGAAGCTTTCTTT
NA TRBJ2-1 TRBV30 many CAWSETGLGNEQFF TGTGCCTGGAGTGAAACAGGCCTCGGGAATGAGCAGTTCTTC
TRBD1 TRBJ2-7 TRBV16 many CASSRGQDSYEQYF TGTGCCAGCAGCCGGGGACAGGACTCCTACGAGCAGTACTTC
NA TRBJ1-5 TRBV20-1 many CSARGGTYSNQPQHF TGCAGTGCTAGAGGGGGGACCTATAGCAATCAGCCCCAGCATTTT
TRBD1 TRBJ2-1 TRBV5-5 many CASTLEDRAYNEQFF TGTGCCAGCACCCTGGAGGACAGGGCCTACAATGAGCAGTTCTTC
TRBD2 TRBJ2-3 TRBV27 many CASSPRPTSVGGTDTQYF TGTGCCAGCAGTCCCCGACCCACTAGCGTGGGAGGCACAGATACGCAGTATTTT
NA TRBJ2-2 TRBV29-1 many CSVEAGGHTGELFF TGCAGCGTTGAAGCAGGGGGGCACACCGGGGAGCTGTTTTTT
NA TRBJ2-3 TRBV7-2 many CASSLLRIDTQYF TGTGCCAGCAGCCTGCTGAGGATAGATACGCAGTATTTT
NA TRBJ1-1 TRBV7-8 many CASSGEVRGGPTLNTEAFF TGTGCCAGCAGCGGAGAGGTTCGGGGAGGACCGACTCTGAACACTGAAGCTTTCTTT